These 3 T cell receptor beta chains were sequenced from one sample in a study of T cells after yellow fever vaccination (dated by TCRdb to between 2019 and 2020). The library was prepared using 5' RACE. Sequencing was performed on an Illumina HiSeq 2500. Clones were called with MiXCR by TCRdb after fastp trimmed the public reads at Q25, and only in-frame beta chains were retained. CDR3 protein sequences are deduplicated, and each keeps its most common genes and DNA. This sample has a few hundred thousand distinct CDR3 sequences in its table, and approximately 8% of those were observed once. The ten largest clones represent roughly 15% of the sample. Taken with the paper, the label for treatment or condition translates to: live attenuated yellow fever vaccine strain. The material sequenced was PBMCs, taken roughly 45 days after the first yellow fever vaccination. The origin of the receptors is a man aged 18 to 29 who received the YFV17D yellow fever vaccine.

The sample holds a few counts of this clonotype. The chain combines TRBV27 with TRBJ1-1, with 8 bases identical to TRBD1. The CDR3 is 15 amino acids. Germline CDR1 reads MNHEY; CDR2 reads SMNVEV (reference sequence). The junction had 4 bases not matched to a gene; V was cut back by 0 bases and J by 4 bases. CDR3 in DNA: TGTGCCAGCAGTTTATCGAAACAGGGGGGCACTGAAGCTTTCTTT. Its translation is CASSLSKQGGTEAFF.

The table lists this clonotype with a few counts. The rearrangement links TRBV20-1 to TRBJ2-5; D call uncertain. Trimming pared 3 bases from V and 1 base from J, leaving 9 bases between. This CDR3 contains 13 residues. The germline V gene has CDR1 DFQATT and CDR2 SNEGSKA (reference sequence). The CDR3 sequence: CSARASGQETQYF. The CDR3 bases are TGCAGTGCTAGGGCCAGTGGCCAAGAGACCCAGTACTTC.

The rearrangement uses TRBV15 and TRBJ2-7; a possible D gene is TRBD1 (5 bases). Trimming shortened V by 3 bases and J by 3 bases, and 9 bases separated the two germline ends. This CDR3 comprises 13 residues. The germline V gene has CDR1 LNHNV and CDR2 YYDKDF (reference sequence). The DNA of the CDR3 is TGTGCCACCAGCAGGGACACCCTCTACGAGCAGTACGTC. Its translation is CATSRDTLYEQYV.